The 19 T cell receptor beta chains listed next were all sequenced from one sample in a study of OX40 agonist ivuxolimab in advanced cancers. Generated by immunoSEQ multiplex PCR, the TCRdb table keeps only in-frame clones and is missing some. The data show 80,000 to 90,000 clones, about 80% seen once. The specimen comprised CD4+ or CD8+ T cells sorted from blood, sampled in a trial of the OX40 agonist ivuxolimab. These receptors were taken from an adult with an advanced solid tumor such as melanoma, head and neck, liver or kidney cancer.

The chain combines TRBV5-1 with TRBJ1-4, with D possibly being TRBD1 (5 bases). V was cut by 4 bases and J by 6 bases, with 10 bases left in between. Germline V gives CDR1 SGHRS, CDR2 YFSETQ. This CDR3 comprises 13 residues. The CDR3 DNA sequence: TGCGCCAGCAGCACGACAGTGGATGAAAAACTGTTTTTT. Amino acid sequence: CASSTTVDEKLFF.

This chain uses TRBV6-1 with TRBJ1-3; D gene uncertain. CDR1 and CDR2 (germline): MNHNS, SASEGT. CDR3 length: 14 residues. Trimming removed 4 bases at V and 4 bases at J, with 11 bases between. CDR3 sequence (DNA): TGTGCCAGCAGTGTCACCCGGAGCGGAAACACCATATATTTT. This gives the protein CASSVTRSGNTIYF.

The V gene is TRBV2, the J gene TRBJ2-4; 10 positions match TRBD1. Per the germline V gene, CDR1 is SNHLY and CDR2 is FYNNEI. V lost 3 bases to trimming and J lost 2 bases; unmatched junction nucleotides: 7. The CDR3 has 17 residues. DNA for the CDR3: TGTGCCAGCAGTGATGACAGGGGGCTTCTTACCAAAAACATTCAGTACTTC. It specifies CASSDDRGLLTKNIQYF.

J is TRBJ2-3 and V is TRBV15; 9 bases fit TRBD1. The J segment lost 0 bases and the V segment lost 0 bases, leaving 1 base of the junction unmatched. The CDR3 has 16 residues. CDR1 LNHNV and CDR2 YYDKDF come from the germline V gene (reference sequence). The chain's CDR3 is CATSREDRGSTDTQYF. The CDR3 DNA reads TGTGCCACCAGCAGAGAGGACAGGGGAAGCACAGATACGCAGTATTTT. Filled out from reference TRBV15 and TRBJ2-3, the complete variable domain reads DAMVIQNPRYQVTQFGKPVTLSCSQTLNHNVMYWYQQKSSQAPKLLFHYYDKDFNNEADTPDNFQSRRPNTSFCFLDIRSPGLGDTAMYLCATSREDRGSTDTQYFGPGTRLTVL.

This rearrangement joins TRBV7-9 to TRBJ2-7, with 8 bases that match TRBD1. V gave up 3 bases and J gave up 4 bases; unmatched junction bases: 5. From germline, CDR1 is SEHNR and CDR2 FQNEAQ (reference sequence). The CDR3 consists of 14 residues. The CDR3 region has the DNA TGTGCCAGCAGCTTTGGGGGGACAGGATACGAGCAGTACTTC. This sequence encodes CASSFGGTGYEQYF.

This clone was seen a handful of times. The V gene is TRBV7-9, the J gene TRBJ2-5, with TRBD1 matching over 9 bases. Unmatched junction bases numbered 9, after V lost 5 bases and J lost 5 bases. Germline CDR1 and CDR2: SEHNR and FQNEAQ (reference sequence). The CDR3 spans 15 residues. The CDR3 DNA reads TGTGCCAGCAGCCCCCCAACCGGGACAGGGGAGACCCAGTACTTC. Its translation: CASSPPTGTGETQYF.

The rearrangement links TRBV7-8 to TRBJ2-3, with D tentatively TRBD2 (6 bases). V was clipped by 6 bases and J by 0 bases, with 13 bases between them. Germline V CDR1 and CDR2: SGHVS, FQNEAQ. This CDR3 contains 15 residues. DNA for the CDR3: TGTGCCAGCAGTCAACGGCGGGAAAGCACAGATACGCAGTATTTT. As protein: CASSQRRESTDTQYF.

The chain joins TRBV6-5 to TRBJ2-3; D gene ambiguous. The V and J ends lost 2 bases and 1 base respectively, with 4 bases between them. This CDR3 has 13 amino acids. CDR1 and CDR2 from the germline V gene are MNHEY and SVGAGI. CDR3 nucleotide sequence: TGTGCCAGCAGTTACGGGGGCACAGATACGCAGTATTTT. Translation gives CASSYGGTDTQYF.

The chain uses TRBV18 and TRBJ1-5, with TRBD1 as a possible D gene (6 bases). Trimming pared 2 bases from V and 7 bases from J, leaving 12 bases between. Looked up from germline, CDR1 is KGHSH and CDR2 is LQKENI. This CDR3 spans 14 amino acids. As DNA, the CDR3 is TGTGCCAGCTCACCAGAGGGGGGGGCGCAGCCCCAGCATTTT. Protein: CASSPEGGAQPQHF.

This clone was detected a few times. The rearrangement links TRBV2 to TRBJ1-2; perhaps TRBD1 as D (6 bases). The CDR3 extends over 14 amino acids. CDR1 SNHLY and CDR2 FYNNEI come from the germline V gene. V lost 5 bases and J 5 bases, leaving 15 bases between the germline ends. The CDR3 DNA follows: TGTGCCAGCAGTCCCGTGACAGGCGCATATGGCTACACCTTC. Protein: CASSPVTGAYGYTF.

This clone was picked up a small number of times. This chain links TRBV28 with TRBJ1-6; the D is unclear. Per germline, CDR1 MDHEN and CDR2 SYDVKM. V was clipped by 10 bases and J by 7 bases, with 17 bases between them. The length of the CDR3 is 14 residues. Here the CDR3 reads CAIIARLGNSPLHF. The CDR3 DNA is TGTGCCATCATAGCCAGGCTCGGGAATTCACCCCTCCACTTT.

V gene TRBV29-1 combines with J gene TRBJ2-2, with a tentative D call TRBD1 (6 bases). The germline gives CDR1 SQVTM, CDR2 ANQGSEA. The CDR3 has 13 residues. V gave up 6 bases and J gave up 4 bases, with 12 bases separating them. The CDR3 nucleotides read TGCAGCGTCGAGACAGGACCCACCGGGGAGCTGTTTTTT. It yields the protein CSVETGPTGELFF.

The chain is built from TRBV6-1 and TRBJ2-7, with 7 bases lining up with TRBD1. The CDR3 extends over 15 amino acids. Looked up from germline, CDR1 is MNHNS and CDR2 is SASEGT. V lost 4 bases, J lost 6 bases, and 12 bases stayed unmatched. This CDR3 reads CASSVPTGVPLEQYF. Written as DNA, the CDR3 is TGTGCCAGCAGTGTTCCCACAGGGGTCCCCCTCGAGCAGTACTTC.

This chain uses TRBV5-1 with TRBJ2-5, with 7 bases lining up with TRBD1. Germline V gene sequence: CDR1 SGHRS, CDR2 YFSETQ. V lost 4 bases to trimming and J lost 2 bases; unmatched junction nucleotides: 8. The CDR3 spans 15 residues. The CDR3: CASSRQGRSQETQYF. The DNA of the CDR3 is TGCGCCAGCAGCCGACAGGGACGGAGTCAAGAGACCCAGTACTTC.

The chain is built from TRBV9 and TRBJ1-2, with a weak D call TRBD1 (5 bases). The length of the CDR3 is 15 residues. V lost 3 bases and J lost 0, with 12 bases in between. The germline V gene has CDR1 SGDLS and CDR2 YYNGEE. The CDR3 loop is CASSALTVSNYGYTF. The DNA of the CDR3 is TGTGCCAGCAGCGCACTGACAGTGTCTAACTATGGCTACACCTTC.

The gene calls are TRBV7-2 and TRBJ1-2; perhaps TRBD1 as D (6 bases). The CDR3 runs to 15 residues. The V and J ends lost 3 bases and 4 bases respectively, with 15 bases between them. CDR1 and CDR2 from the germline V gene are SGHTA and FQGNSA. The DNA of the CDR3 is TGTGCCAGCAGCTTTCCGGACAGACCCTTCTATGGCTACACCTTC. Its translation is CASSFPDRPFYGYTF.

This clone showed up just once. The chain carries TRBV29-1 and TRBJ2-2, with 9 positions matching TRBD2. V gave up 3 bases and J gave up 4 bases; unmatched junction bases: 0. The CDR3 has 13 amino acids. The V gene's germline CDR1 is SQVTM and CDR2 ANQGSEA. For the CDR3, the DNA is TGCAGCGTTGAGCGGGGGGGCACCGGGGAGCTGTTTTTT. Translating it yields CSVERGGTGELFF.

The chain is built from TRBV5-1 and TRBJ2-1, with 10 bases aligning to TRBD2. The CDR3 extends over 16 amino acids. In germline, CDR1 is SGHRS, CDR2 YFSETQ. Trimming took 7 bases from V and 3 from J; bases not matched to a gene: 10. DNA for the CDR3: TGCGCCAGCGGCGAAATACTAGCGGGGAGCTACAATGAGCAGTTCTTC. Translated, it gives CASGEILAGSYNEQFF.

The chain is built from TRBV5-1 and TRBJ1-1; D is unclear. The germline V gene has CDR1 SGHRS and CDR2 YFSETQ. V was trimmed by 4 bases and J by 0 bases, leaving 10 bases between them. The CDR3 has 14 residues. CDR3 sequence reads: CASSLKRVNTEAFF. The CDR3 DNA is TGCGCCAGCAGCCTGAAACGGGTGAACACTGAAGCTTTCTTT.